There are a few counts of the clone carrying this TCR beta chain. 5'RACE template switching generated TCR cDNA, adding a universal primer site and UMIs. TCRdb re-called the 5' RACE reads through MiXCR, storing one row per CDR3 protein. The sample holds roughly 100,000 distinct CDR3 sequences, roughly 10% seen once. The sample is drawn from a study of T cells after yellow fever vaccination. Study outcomes and limitations: Weaker overall, the secondary response nonetheless peaked faster (day 5 versus 15). There was a possibility that FACS-sorted repertoires contained abundant clonotypes contaminating from the bulk population.

This CDR3 is built from 16 residues. Germline trimming cut 1 base from V and 5 bases from J; bases unmatched to any gene: 5. Germline-derived CDR1 and CDR2 are MNHEY and SMNVEV (reference sequence). This chain joins TRBV27 and TRBJ2-5, with TRBD1 matching over 12 bases. This receptor was identified in a man in his late teens or twenties who received the YFV17D yellow fever vaccine. This material consisted of CD8+ T cells not binding an NS4B(214-222) dextramer, sorted from PBMCs, taken roughly 14 days after the first yellow fever vaccination. The CDR3 spells CASSLLGTGGVETQYF. The CDR3 DNA reads as TGTGCCAGCAGTTTATTGGGGACAGGGGGCGTGGAGACCCAGTACTTC.